The T cell receptor (beta chain) under discussion was sequenced for a study of Graves' ophthalmopathy and Graves' hyperthyroidism. Study-level results: The study's model predicted ophthalmopathy progression at 70.59% sensitivity and about 72% specificity. For separating ophthalmopathy from stable hyperthyroidism, a 13-signature model gave almost 90% sensitivity and approximately 76% specificity.

The authors used Ficoll-Paque density gradient centrifugation to separate PBMCs. The input was more than 8 ml of fresh peripheral blood. CDR1 and CDR2 from the germline V gene are MDHEN and SYDVKM. The CDR3 totals 12 residues. TCR beta CDR3 regions were amplified from RNA transcripts. Scientists carried out first-round RT-PCR using HTBI primers and then a second-round multiplex PCR. TCRdb reprocessed the multiplex PCR reads with MiXCR, giving one entry per CDR3 protein. The table has 600,000 to 650,000 distinct CDR3 sequences, 20% to 25% seen once; the top ten hold roughly 6.9%. There are many counts of this clonotype. The antigen is not known.

The V gene is TRBV28, the J gene TRBJ1-6, with a weak D call TRBD1 (6 bases). Sequencing used peripheral blood. The sequence was obtained from a woman younger than 35 with stable Graves' hyperthyroidism. Some clones in this sample may be carry-over from other donors' samples. This chain's CDR3 is CGSTGPDSPLHF. Here the CDR3 DNA reads TGTGGCTCGACAGGCCCGGATTCACCCCTCCACTTT.